The T cell receptor beta chain described here comes from a study of blood T cell repertoires in COVID-19. For the study at large: Acute and convalescent COVID-19 specimens originated in the United States, Italy and Spain. Sample material is recorded as cDNA or gDNA derived from T cells, B-cell-depleted T cells, or PBMCs.

Measured with immunoSEQ multiplex PCR; TCRdb has only the in-frame clones, and not every one. The repertoire holds 290,000 or so clones, with about four fifths as singletons. Cohort placement rested on clinical history that participants reported themselves. The CDR3 is made up of 14 amino acids. V lost 5 bases and J 7 bases, leaving 12 bases between the germline ends. Germline CDR1 and CDR2: MGHDK and SYGVNS. This sequence originates from a man aged 35-49 years who had been exposed to COVID-19. Sequenced sample: PBMCs or T cells enriched from blood (not recorded which). The chain joins TRBV25-1 to TRBJ1-6, with D possibly being TRBD1 (6 bases). The CDR3 loop is CASSWGQLNSPLHF. Written as DNA, the CDR3 is TGTGCCAGCAGTTGGGGACAACTAAATTCACCCCTCCACTTT. Together with reference TRBV25-1 and TRBJ1-6, the CDR3 gives the full variable domain: EADIYQTPRYLVIGTGKKITLECSQTMGHDKMYWYQQDPGMELHLIHYSYGVNSTEKGDLSSESTVSRIRTEHFPLTLESARPSHTSQYLCASSWGQLNSPLHFGNGTRLTVT.